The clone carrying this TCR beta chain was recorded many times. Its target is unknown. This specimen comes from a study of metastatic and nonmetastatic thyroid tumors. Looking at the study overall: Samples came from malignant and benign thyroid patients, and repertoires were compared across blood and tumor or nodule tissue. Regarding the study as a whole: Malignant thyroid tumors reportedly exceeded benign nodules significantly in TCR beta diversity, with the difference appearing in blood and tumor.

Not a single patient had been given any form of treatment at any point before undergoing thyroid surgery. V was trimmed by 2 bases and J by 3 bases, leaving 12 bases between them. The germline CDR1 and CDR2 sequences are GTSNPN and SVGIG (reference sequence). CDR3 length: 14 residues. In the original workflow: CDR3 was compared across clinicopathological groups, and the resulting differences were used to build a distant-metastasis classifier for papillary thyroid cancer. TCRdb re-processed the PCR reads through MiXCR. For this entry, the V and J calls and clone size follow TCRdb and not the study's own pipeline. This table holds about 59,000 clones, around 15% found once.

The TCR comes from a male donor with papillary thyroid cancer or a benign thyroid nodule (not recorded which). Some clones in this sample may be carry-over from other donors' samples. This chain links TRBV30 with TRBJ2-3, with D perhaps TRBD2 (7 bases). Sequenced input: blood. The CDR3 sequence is CAWSSGGPTDTQYF. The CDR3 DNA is TGTGCCTGGAGTTCGGGGGGCCCGACAGATACGCAGTATTTT.